This T cell receptor beta chain was found in a study of tumor and adjacent non-tumor tissue in lung cancer (dated by TCRdb to 2017 to 2018). For the study in its entirety: Patients with adenocarcinoma (about twelve), squamous cell carcinoma (2) and small cell lung cancer (1) were included in the cohort. The 15 or so patients were aged roughly 30 to 80 years, included approximately ten men and 5 women, and had TNM stage I to III disease. Sequencing generated a total of roughly 130 million productive TCRbeta reads, averaging about 4.17 million reads per sample. TCRbeta CDR3 sequencing was performed on under 35 paired specimens, with one tumor sample and one normal lung sample collected per patient. Bulk TCRbeta repertoires were compared between lung tumor tissue and matched distant non-tumor lung tissue obtained from more than twelve lung cancer patients.

As to this clonotype: Which antigen it targets is not known. At one end, the junction sequence differs from germline, possibly due to a read error.

RNA was isolated from bulk unsorted tissue, and RNA quality was assessed with a NanoDrop ND-1000 and an Agilent 2100. Newly diagnosed lung cancer patients without prior chemotherapy who had been admitted for thoracic surgery in China between August and November 2014 were enrolled as donors. The study excluded patients who had received radiotherapy or chemotherapy before or who had another cancer at the same time. Surgical tissue pieces of about 1-2.3 cm3 were preserved in RNAlater solution and stored at -80 °C until use. Libraries were built with multiplex PCR. These reads were obtained on an Illumina HiSeq 2500. TCRbeta libraries were constructed through three rounds of nested PCR with primers (Table S4) according to protocols adapted from ARM-PCR. Before sequencing, PCR products of 200-500 bp were excised from the gel and purified with the QIAquick gel extraction kit. The original methods were these. Reads were cleaned using Trimmomatic, were merged into complete CDR3 sequences using FLASH, and were assigned to V(D)J germline segments using MiTCR. VDJtools was used to compute clonal diversity as the inverse Simpson's index. A read counted as productive if the sequence was in-frame and lacked a premature stop codon. Starting from the raw public reads, TCRdb applied fastp trimming at Q25, assembled clones with MiXCR and retained in-frame beta chains. Every entry covers one CDR3 protein and lists the most common genes and DNA from its rows. The V and J calls reflect TCRdb's pipeline rather than the authors' work. The sample contains 70,000 to 90,000 distinct CDR3 sequences, 80% to 85% of them found a single time. The top ten hold 10% to 15% of the sample.

The paper as a whole reports these results and caveats: The top 100 clones made up a significantly larger cumulative share of the repertoire in normal lung than in tumor tissue. Younger patients had significantly higher TCR diversity, and higher tumor TCR diversity was associated with shorter overall and disease-free survival. With only around 15 patients in the cohort, the authors noted that larger samples and more detailed clinical data are needed. Neither the sequencing platform nor unique molecular identifiers are named or mentioned anywhere in the methods. Significantly higher TCR diversity (inverse Simpson) was observed in tumor tissue than in normal lung tissue (approximately 430 vs 150, P = 0.0075, Mann-Whitney U test). Peripheral blood was not sequenced, so blood TCRbeta repertoires were not examined in the lung cancer patients of the study.

The receptor's source is a woman between 50 and 59 years old with non-small cell lung cancer. Sequencing was done on a sample of lung tumor tissue.

The encoded CDR3 is CRAREGKVSNEQFF. The nucleotide sequence reads as follows: TGCAGAGCTAGAGAGGGGAAAGTAAGTAATGAGCAGTTCTTC. This receptor chain uses TRBV20-1 and TRBJ2-1, with a tentative D call of TRBD1 or TRBD2, each matching 5 bases. The germline V gene (reference sequence) yields DFQATT for CDR1 and SNEGSKA for CDR2. Inclusive of the bounding cysteine and phenylalanine, the CDR3 is 14 residues long. The kept DNA is CDR3 alone, 42 bases in frame from the first base.